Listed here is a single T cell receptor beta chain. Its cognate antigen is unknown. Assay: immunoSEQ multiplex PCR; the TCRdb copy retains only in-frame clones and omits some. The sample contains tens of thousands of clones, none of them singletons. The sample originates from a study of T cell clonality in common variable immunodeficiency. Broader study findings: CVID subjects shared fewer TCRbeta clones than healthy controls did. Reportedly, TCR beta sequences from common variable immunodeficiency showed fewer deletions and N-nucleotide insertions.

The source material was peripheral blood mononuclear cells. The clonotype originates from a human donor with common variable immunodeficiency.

The sequenced part of the CDR3 DNA is TGTGCCTGGAGCCTCCTTTCACTAGCGGGAGCCGGGATTGGGACC. Encoded protein: CAWSLLSLAGAGIGT. The full CDR3 reads CAWSLLSLAGAGIGTQYF. The rearrangement uses TRBV30 and TRBJ2-5; 11 nucleotides line up with TRBD2. The read halts 3 residues ahead of the CDR3 end, with the missing end drawn from the germline J gene. This CDR3 has 18 amino acids. Germline CDR1 and CDR2: GTSNPN and SVGIG (reference sequence). Trimming at V came to 3 bases and at J to 7 bases, leaving 19 bases not matched to a gene.